This T cell receptor (beta chain) is drawn from a study of shared clonotypes between healthy human individuals. Here immunoSEQ multiplex PCR was the method, and the copy in TCRdb shows in-frame clones only, minus some. The sample has over 2 million clones, just under 95% seen once. Terminally differentiated effector memory CD45RA+ cells were excluded by CCR7 positive selection of CD45RO-negative cells. Germline V lookup: CDR1 SGDLS, CDR2 YYNGEE. The CDR3 has 14 residues. V was clipped by 0 bases and J by 2 bases, with 9 bases between them. This clone came up a few times. The same CDR3 is also encoded by other DNA sequences in this sample.

The V and J genes are TRBV9 and TRBJ2-7; TRBD1 might be the D (6 bases). Sequenced material: naive CD8+ T cells sorted from blood. This TCR derives from a man aged 18 to 29 in good health. CDR3 DNA sequence: TGTGCCAGCAGCGTAGCGGCAGGGGCCTACGAGCAGTACTTC. Its translation: CASSVAAGAYEQYF.